The sequence of this T cell receptor beta chain was determined in a study of cytomegalovirus exposure and HLA in healthy donors (TCRdb year 2017). Study-wide context: An earlier analysis of roughly 570 of the donors reported 276 Gb of sequence data and 95 million to 120 million unique TCR beta sequences obtained from around 170 million T cells. About 300 gigabases of sequencing data and some 85 million unique TCR sequences were included in an early release covering 500 to 750 HLA-typed donors. The genetic ancestry cluster associated with self-reported Caucasian donors included around 76% of the approximately 400 genotyped donors. The study was designed to test whether signatures of past pathogen exposure could be identified by cataloging public T cell receptors. The study profiled the T cell repertoires of hundreds of subjects by immunosequencing and related them to cytomegalovirus serostatus. A separate validation cohort of more than 100 different subjects was used in addition to the approximately 700-subject first cohort. The study combined high-throughput TCR immunosequencing, statistical association of individual TCRs with disease status, and machine learning to predict cytomegalovirus infection status. A later analysis re-analyzed previously published TCR beta repertoires from 500 to 700 donors and added high-resolution HLA genotyping to study TCR occurrence patterns. Rather than drawing on any new phenotypic data, the later analysis identified candidate immune exposures from TCR beta sequences and the way those sequences occurred across donors. An earlier analysis of roughly 580 of the donors used high-throughput TCR beta sequencing to judge whether each TCR beta V gene segment behaved as functional or pseudogenic. Donor age, sex, ethnicity and CMV serostatus were collected together with the repertoire data. Genome-wide SNP genotypes for about 65% of the 666 donors were used in a later genetic analysis, which treated that subset as a discovery cohort. Every discovery cohort repertoire had been produced on one sequencing platform. HLA typing included class I and class II loci at four-digit resolution. Typing coverage varied by locus: about 629-640 donors for A, B, C, DRB1 and DQB1; approximately 560 for DQA1; more than 600 for DPA1; approximately 450 for DPB1. Roughly five DR-DQ haplotypes were handled as single units for association and clustering because linkage in the cohort was strong. Among 350 to 400 genotyped donors of the cohort, an average of about 240,000 unique TCR beta nucleotide sequences were sequenced per donor, roughly a sixth of them non-productive. Overall results and qualifications from the work: In vitro tests confirmed that a few of the cytomegalovirus-associated TCR beta chains recognize cytomegalovirus antigens. HLA typing was unavailable for some donors at each locus, so association tests used only the typed subset. In the study, some 160 TCR beta chains were listed as associated with cytomegalovirus. This cohort had only TCR beta chains sequenced, and the lack of alpha or paired-chain data limited which features could be detected. Some IMGT-functional V segments, including TRBV6-2 and TRBV6-3, could not be told apart with the 87-base-pair reads, so those segments were excluded. Specific HLA alleles were associated with 15,000 to 20,000 TCR beta sequences at a false discovery rate of 0.05 in a later analysis. According to a later genetic analysis, donors in an Asian-associated ancestry cluster had fewer N-insertions in productive TCRs than the roughly 700-donor mean. Strong co-occurrence of HLA alleles, especially DR and DQ, made assigning TCR associations to individual alleles difficult. Most TCR sequences were seen in very few donors, while some public TCRs were found in many individuals. A later analysis reported that several top co-occurrence clusters appeared linked to parvovirus B19, influenza, CMV and Epstein-Barr virus. A further reported finding was that TCR beta sequences accurately predicted the HLA-A and HLA-B alleles for most subjects in the first cohort. The classifier was reported to diagnose cytomegalovirus status with high specificity and sensitivity in both the original and validation cohorts. It was suggested by the authors that the approach could potentially be generalized to other disease states and immunological phenotypes. V-gene and J-gene trimming of TCR beta chains was associated with a missense DCLRE1C variant in a later genetic analysis, and the association was replicated in an independent cohort. In a later analysis, the rate of TCR association differed among HLA loci, with DRB1 alleles having the most associated TCRs and HLA-C alleles having the fewest. According to a later analysis, most CMV-associated TCR beta chains appeared to be HLA-restricted, and the HLA associations seemed to be driven largely by CMV exposure. Correlated functional status among segregating V segments might reflect linkage disequilibrium, but an unknown experimental factor could not be ruled out. In a later analysis, HLA-associated TCR beta chains showed more clonal expansion and lower generation probabilities than non-associated chains that were equally common. Because counts were too low, seventeen rarely observed V segments, including chromosome 9 orphons, were left out of the earlier analysis of 500 to 650 of the donors. The sequencing pipeline was judged likely to have produced a cluster of highly shared sequence variants as a technical artifact. Roughly uniform sequencing depth across donors was assumed in presence/absence analyses, although this assumption may not hold. In an earlier analysis of approximately 590 of the donors, most TCR beta V segments appeared in productive rearrangements about 87% or about 30% of the time, broadly matching IMGT annotations. Immune exposure information for the cohort was limited to CMV serostatus.

The cohort was made up of roughly 670 healthy bone marrow donors. At the time of sampling, every cohort member was nominally healthy, though immune exposures that went unrecorded were likely present. The donor tested CMV seronegative, placing the donor among the 350 to 400 seronegative members of the cohort. Each donor provided a peripheral blood sample, and peripheral blood mononuclear cells were used for TCR beta sequencing. The Qiagen DNeasy Blood Extraction Kit was used to extract genomic DNA from the blood cell samples. As for this clone: What antigen it recognizes has not been identified. The record has no base qualities; no much larger clone is one base away.

CDR3 length: 12 amino acids, cysteine to phenylalanine. Kept here is only the CDR3 DNA, which spans 36 bases and is read in frame from base 1. CDR1 and CDR2, per the germline V gene (reference sequence), are LNHDA and SQIVND. Trimming leaves V shorter by 9 bases and J shorter by 2 bases, with the junction holding 3 bases beyond the gene matches. The library was built by means of the immunoSEQ multiplex PCR assay. For the multiplex PCR, a mixture combining 60 forward primers for TCR Vbeta segments and 13 reverse primers for TCR Jbeta segments was used. A multiplex PCR assay on genomic DNA amplified the CDR3 region of rearranged TCR beta genes. The amplified TCR beta libraries were sequenced on the Illumina HiSeq System as 87-base-pair reads. In the paper's pipeline: In a later analysis, some 80 million unique TCR beta chains were counted across the approximately 620 repertoires, and roughly 10 million of these chains were shared by at least two donors. A nearest-neighbor algorithm error-corrected the raw reads and collapsed the reads into unique sequences, merging closely related sequences to remove PCR and sequencing errors. CDR3 sequences were aligned to IMGT reference sequences to assign V, D and J gene segments. For a sequence to be retained, a match of at least six nucleotides to both a V gene segment and a J gene segment was required. A rearrangement was called productive if the CDR3 had no stop codons and remained in frame with V and J, and every other rearrangement was called non-productive. Following IMGT convention, CDR3 was defined as the stretch from the second conserved V-encoded cysteine to the conserved J-encoded phenylalanine. In an earlier analysis of more than 550 of the donors, sequences lacking an unambiguous match to a single V gene segment were excluded. An earlier analysis of over 450 of the donors classified V segments as functional when productive rearrangements were above 56.7% and as segregating when the standard deviation between donors was above 5%. A statistical classification framework was developed to diagnose cytomegalovirus status using the catalog of TCR beta chain sequences. V and J gene assignment, in a later analysis, came from comparing TCR nucleotide sequences with IMGT/GENE-DB human TR gene sequences. A later analysis assigned CDR3 sequences and most-parsimonious VDJ recombination scenarios with the TCRdist pipeline. In a later analysis, every TCR beta chain was defined by the combination of its CDR3 amino acid sequence and its V-gene family, and reads without a unique V-gene family were dropped. A later analysis removed 550 to 650 highly shared, low-generation-probability nucleotide sequences to deal with suspected cross-contamination and a sequencing artifact. For each public chain, a later analysis derived a clonal expansion index from normalized ranks of inferred template counts within each repertoire. A later analysis computed generation probabilities with a VDJ recombination model fitted to out-of-frame rearrangements, and checked the results against IGoR. A later analysis scored TCR-TCR, TCR-HLA and TCR-CMV co-occurrence with hypergeometric tests, applying a repertoire-size bias correction to TCR pairs. A later analysis estimated false discovery rates by permuting HLA or CMV assignments 20 times. In a later analysis, co-occurring TCRs were grouped using DBSCAN, with TCRdist sequence similarity added in when clustering inside HLA-allele-positive subsets. Co-occurrence clustering excluded repertoires with fewer than 30,000 or more than 120,000 public chains, plus five with anomalous nucleotide sharing. This is the immuneACCESS table as TCRdb keeps it, with only in-frame sequences that have V and J called. A part of the clones is gone; compared with another copy, unresolved V genes explain less than half, and the rest is unexplained. That table gives V, J and clone size, and the DNA gave D and trimming. This sample has 200,000 to 250,000 clones in its table, and more than 65% of those were observed once. About 1.7% of the sample lies in the top ten.

Recombination connected TRBV19 to TRBJ1-2; TRBD1 agrees with 7 junctional bases. This TCR came from a middle-aged man in good health and CMV-seronegative. Sequenced material: PBMCs. The sequenced DNA is TGTGCCAGCACGACAGGGAACTATGGCTACACCTTC. Its protein product is CASTTGNYGYTF.